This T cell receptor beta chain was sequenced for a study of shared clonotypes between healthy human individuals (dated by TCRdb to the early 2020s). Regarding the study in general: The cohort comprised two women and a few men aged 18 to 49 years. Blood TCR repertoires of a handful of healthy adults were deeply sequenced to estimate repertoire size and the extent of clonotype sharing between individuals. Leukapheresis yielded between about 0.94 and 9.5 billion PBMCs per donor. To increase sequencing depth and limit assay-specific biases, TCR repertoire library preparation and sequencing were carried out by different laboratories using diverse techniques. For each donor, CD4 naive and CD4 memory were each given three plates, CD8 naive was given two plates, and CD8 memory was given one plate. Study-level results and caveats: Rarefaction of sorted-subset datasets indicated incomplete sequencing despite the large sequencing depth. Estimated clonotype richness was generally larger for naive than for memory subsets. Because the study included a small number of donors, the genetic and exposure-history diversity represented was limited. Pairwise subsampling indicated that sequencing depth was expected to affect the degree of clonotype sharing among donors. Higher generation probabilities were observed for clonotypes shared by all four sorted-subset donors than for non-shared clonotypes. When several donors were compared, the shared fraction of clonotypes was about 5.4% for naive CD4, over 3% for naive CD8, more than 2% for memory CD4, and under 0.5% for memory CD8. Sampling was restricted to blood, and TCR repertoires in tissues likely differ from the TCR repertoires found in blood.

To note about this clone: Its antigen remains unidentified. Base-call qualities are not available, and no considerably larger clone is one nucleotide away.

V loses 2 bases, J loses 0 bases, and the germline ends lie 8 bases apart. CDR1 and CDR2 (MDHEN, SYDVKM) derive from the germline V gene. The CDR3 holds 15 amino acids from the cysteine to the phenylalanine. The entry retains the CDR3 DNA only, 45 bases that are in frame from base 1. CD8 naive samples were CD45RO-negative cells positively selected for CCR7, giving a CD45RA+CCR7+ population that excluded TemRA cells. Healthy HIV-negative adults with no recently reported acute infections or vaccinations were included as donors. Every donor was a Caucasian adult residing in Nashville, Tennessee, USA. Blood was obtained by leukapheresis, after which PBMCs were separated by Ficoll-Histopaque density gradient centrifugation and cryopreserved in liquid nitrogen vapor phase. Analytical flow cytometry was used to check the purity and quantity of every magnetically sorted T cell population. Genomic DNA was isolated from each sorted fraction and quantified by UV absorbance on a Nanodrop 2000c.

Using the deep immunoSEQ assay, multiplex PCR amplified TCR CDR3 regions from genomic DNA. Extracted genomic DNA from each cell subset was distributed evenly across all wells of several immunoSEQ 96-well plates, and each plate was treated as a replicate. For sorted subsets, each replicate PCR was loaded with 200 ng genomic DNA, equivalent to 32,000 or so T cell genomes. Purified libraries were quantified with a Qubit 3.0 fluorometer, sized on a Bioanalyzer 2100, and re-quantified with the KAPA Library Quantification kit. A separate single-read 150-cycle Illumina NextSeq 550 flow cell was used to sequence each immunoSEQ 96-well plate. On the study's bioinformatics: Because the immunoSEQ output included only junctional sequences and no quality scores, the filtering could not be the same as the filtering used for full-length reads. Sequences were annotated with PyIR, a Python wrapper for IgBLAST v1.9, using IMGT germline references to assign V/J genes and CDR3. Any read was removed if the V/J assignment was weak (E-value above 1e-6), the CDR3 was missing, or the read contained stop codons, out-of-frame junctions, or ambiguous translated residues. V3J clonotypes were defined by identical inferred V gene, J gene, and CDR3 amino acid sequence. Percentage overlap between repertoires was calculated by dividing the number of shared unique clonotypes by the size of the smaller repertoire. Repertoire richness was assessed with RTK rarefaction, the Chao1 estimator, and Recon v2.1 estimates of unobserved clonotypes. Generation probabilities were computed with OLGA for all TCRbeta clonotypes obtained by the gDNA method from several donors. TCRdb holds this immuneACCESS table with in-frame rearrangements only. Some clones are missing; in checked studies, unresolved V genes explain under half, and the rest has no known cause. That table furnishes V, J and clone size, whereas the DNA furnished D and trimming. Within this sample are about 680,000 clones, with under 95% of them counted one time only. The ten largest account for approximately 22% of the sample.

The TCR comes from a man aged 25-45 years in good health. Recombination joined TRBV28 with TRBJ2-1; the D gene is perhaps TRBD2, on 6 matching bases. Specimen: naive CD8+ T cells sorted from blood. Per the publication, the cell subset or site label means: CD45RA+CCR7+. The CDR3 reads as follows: CASSLAGSSYNEQFF. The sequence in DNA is TGTGCCAGCAGTTTAGCCGGGAGCTCCTACAATGAGCAGTTCTTC.